These 17 T cell receptor beta chains share one sample of origin, sequenced in a study of Tregs in tolerant kidney transplant recipients. Only in-frame clones appear in the TCRdb table, and some are missing; sequencing was by immunoSEQ multiplex PCR. The sample lists some 80,000 clones, 95% to 98% occurring once. Sequences were derived from CD4+ T cells from blood, sampled before the transplant. These receptor sequences come from a human donor who received a combined kidney and bone marrow transplant.

The gene calls are TRBV5-4 and TRBJ2-7; perhaps TRBD2 as D (7 bases). This CDR3 contains 14 residues. V lost 9 bases to trimming and J lost 0 bases, with 16 bases between them. CDR1 and CDR2 (germline): SGHNT, YYREEE (reference sequence). The chain's CDR3 is CAIPGGLTSYEQYF. For the CDR3, the DNA is TGTGCCATCCCCGGGGGGCTGACCTCCTACGAGCAGTACTTC. Full variable domain (missing parts from reference TRBV5-4 and TRBJ2-7): ETGVTQSPTHLIKTRGQQVTLRCSSQSGHNTVSWYQQALGQGPQFIFQYYREEENGRGNFPPRFSGLQFPNYSSELNVNALELDDSALYLCAIPGGLTSYEQYFGPGTRLTVT.

The chain employs TRBV7-3 and TRBJ2-2; 8 nucleotides agree with TRBD1. Germline CDR1 reads SGHTA; CDR2 reads FQGTGA. The CDR3 has 15 amino acids. Trimming removed 1 base from V and 7 bases from J; junction bases left unmatched: 5. CDR3 in amino acids: CASSLNAGGNGELFF. The CDR3 region has the DNA TGTGCCAGCAGCTTAAACGCAGGGGGCAACGGGGAGCTGTTTTTT.

This rearrangement joins TRBV5-6 to TRBJ2-1; D remains ambiguous. Germline V gene sequence: CDR1 SGHDT, CDR2 YYEEEE. The CDR3 has 11 residues. The V end was cut by 4 bases, the J end by 7 bases, with 6 bases between. CDR3: CASSRANEQFF. CDR3 coding DNA: TGTGCCAGCAGCAGAGCTAATGAGCAGTTCTTC.

The V gene is TRBV7-8, the J gene TRBJ2-3; weak D call: TRBD2 (5 bases). Trimming cost V 0 bases and J 3 bases, with 13 bases left between them. Germline values: CDR1 SGHVS, CDR2 FQNEAQ. The CDR3 is made up of 16 amino acids. The chain's CDR3 is CASSLALSSLTDTQYF. The CDR3 DNA reads TGTGCCAGCAGCTTAGCTCTCTCTAGCCTAACAGATACGCAGTATTTT. The whole variable domain, filled in from reference TRBV7-8 and TRBJ2-3, reads GAGVSQSPRYKVAKRGQDVALRCDPISGHVSLFWYQQALGQGPEFLTYFQNEAQLDKSGLPSDRFFAERPEGSVSTLKIQRTQQEDSAVYLCASSLALSSLTDTQYFGPGTRLTVL.

V and J are TRBV7-9 and TRBJ2-1, with D possibly being TRBD2 (6 bases). CDR3 length equals 16 residues. Trimming pared 2 bases from V and 1 base from J, leaving 12 bases between. Germline V lookup: CDR1 SEHNR, CDR2 FQNEAQ (reference sequence). The CDR3 region is CASSLSLAKSYNEQFF. Written as DNA, the CDR3 is TGTGCCAGCAGCTTAAGCCTAGCGAAATCCTACAATGAGCAGTTCTTC.

The chain carries TRBV4-2 and TRBJ2-5; 14 bases are shared with TRBD2. CDR1 is LGHNA and CDR2 is YNFKEQ in the germline V gene. J gave up 4 bases and V 4 bases, and 11 bases lay outside the gene matches. The CDR3 length is 18 residues. The DNA for the CDR3 is TGTGCCAGCAGCCGGAAGGGAACCGGACTAGCGGGAGGAGAGACCCAGTACTTC. Translating gives CASSRKGTGLAGGETQYF.

The rearrangement uses TRBV11-2 and TRBJ2-5, with TRBD2 as a possible D gene (5 bases). CDR1 and CDR2 (germline): SGHAT, FQNNGV. The CDR3 sequence is 18 residues long. V lost 0 bases, J lost 3 bases, and 20 bases lay in between. The CDR3 region is CASSLDLWRTEIKETQYF. DNA of the CDR3: TGTGCCAGCAGCTTAGATCTATGGCGGACTGAAATAAAAGAGACCCAGTACTTC. The whole variable domain, filled in from reference TRBV11-2 and TRBJ2-5, reads EAGVAQSPRYKIIEKRQSVAFWCNPISGHATLYWYQQILGQGPKLLIQFQNNGVVDDSQLPKDRFSAERLKGVDSTLKIQPAKLEDSAVYLCASSLDLWRTEIKETQYFGPGTRLLVL.

This chain joins TRBV29-1 and TRBJ1-2, with D perhaps TRBD1 (5 bases). Trimming left V 0 bases short and J 5 bases short, with 16 bases between. Per germline, CDR1 SQVTM and CDR2 ANQGSEA. This CDR3 has 15 amino acids. CDR3 sequence reads: CSVEDDHQGGYGYTF. DNA for the CDR3: TGCAGCGTTGAAGATGACCACCAGGGTGGATATGGCTACACCTTC.

For the CDR3, the DNA is TGTGCCAGCATTGTGGGGGTCCGGACTAGCGGAAAGACCTACGAGCAGTACTTC. This sequence encodes CASIVGVRTSGKTYEQYF. This chain links TRBV2 with TRBJ2-7, with 10 bases matching TRBD2. The CDR3 contains 18 residues. Per germline, CDR1 SNHLY and CDR2 FYNNEI. V lost 7 bases and J lost 2; bases outside the gene matches: 17.

V and J are TRBV5-1 and TRBJ1-1; 9 nucleotides match TRBD1. The CDR3 loop spans 14 amino acids. CDR1 and CDR2 from the germline V gene are SGHRS and YFSETQ. Trimming removed 3 bases from V and 0 bases from J; junction bases left unmatched: 0. The CDR3 loop is CASSWTGVNTEAFF. As DNA, the CDR3 is TGCGCCAGCAGCTGGACAGGGGTGAACACTGAAGCTTTCTTT.

The V call is TRBV11-2, the J call TRBJ2-7, with D tentatively TRBD2 (6 bases). The CDR3 totals 14 residues. Germline V CDR1 and CDR2: SGHAT, FQNNGV. V was cut by 6 bases and J by 3 bases, with 15 bases left in between. CDR3 nucleotides: TGTGCCAGCAGTTTCAGGGACTTCCTCTACGAGCAGTACTTC. Protein: CASSFRDFLYEQYF.

This sequence joins TRBV18 and TRBJ2-5; TRBD1 matches 7 bases. This CDR3 spans 17 amino acids. Unmatched junction bases numbered 11, after V lost 0 bases and J lost 4 bases. Germline V gene lookup returns CDR1 KGHSH and CDR2 LQKENI. As DNA, the CDR3 is TGTGCCAGCTCACCACCGAGGTCTTCAACAGGGGCAGAGACCCAGTACTTC. It codes for CASSPPRSSTGAETQYF.

The rearrangement uses TRBV6-1 and TRBJ2-7; 8 nucleotides line up with TRBD1. Germline-derived CDR1 and CDR2 are MNHNS and SASEGT. The CDR3 spans 14 residues. V shed 4 bases, J shed 2 bases, and the junction held 4 bases outside the gene matches. This CDR3 reads CASSGQGPTYEQYF. The CDR3 DNA is TGTGCCAGCAGTGGACAGGGGCCAACCTACGAGCAGTACTTC.

This sequence joins TRBV10-3 and TRBJ2-5; perhaps TRBD2 as D (6 bases). Germline CDR1 reads ENHRY; CDR2 reads SYGVKD. V lost 4 bases and J lost 5, with 8 bases in between. This CDR3 contains 12 residues. The CDR3: CAISGGAETQYF. CDR3 bases: TGTGCCATCAGTGGCGGGGCGGAGACCCAGTACTTC.

The V and J genes are TRBV7-2 and TRBJ2-7; 11 positions match TRBD1. The CDR3 has 14 amino acids. J gave up 4 bases and V 3 bases, and 2 bases lay outside the gene matches. CDR1 and CDR2 from the germline V gene are SGHTA and FQGNSA. The CDR3 sequence is CASSFGTGGYEQYF. CDR3 sequence (DNA): TGTGCCAGCAGCTTTGGGACAGGGGGATACGAGCAGTACTTC.

V and J are TRBV5-1 and TRBJ1-1, with unresolved D. With 2 bases removed from V and 3 bases from J, the gap between germline ends came to 11 bases. Germline values: CDR1 SGHRS, CDR2 YFSETQ. The CDR3 has 14 residues. CDR3: CASSFASQDTEAFF. The CDR3 bases are TGCGCCAGCAGCTTCGCCAGTCAAGACACTGAAGCTTTCTTT.

This rearrangement joins TRBV11-3 to TRBJ2-1; weak D call: TRBD1 (6 bases). Germline-derived CDR1 and CDR2 are SGHNT and YENEEA. Trimming pared 7 bases from V and 0 bases from J, leaving 13 bases between. There are 15 residues in the CDR3. CDR3 coding DNA: TGTGCCAGCACGAGGGGGTCAAGCTCCTACAATGAGCAGTTCTTC. It is translated as CASTRGSSSYNEQFF.